One and the same sample provided the 9 T cell receptor beta chains below, sequenced in a study of blood T cell repertoires in COVID-19. Produced via immunoSEQ multiplex PCR; TCRdb's table is partial and in-frame only. The sample lists 130,000 or so clones, 65% to 85% occurring once. Input material: peripheral blood. These receptor sequences come from a woman between 70 and 85 years old with acute or convalescent COVID-19.

The CDR3 reads CASSRRRETQYF. The CDR3 coding sequence is TGTGCCAGCAGCCGGCGGAGAGAGACCCAGTACTTC. V usage is TRBV3-1 (or the pseudogene TRBV3-2) and J usage is TRBJ2-5; the D is unclear. Germline-derived CDR1 and CDR2 are LGHDT and YNNKEL (reference sequence). Trimming shortened V by 4 bases and J by 4 bases, and 7 bases separated the two germline ends. The CDR3 sequence is 12 residues long.

The V call is TRBV27, the J call TRBJ1-4; tentative D call: TRBD1 (5 bases). This CDR3 comprises 14 residues. Per the germline V gene, CDR1 is MNHEY and CDR2 is SMNVEV (reference sequence). V gave up 8 bases and J gave up 3 bases, with 13 bases separating them. The CDR3 region has the DNA TGTGCCAGCGCCAGGGAACTGGCTAATGAAAAACTGTTTTTT. This encodes CASARELANEKLFF.

The chain has TRBV6-6 and TRBJ2-3, with a weak D call TRBD2 (6 bases). Germline V gene lookup returns CDR1 MNHNY and CDR2 SVGAGI (reference sequence). This CDR3 contains 15 residues. Between the trimmed V and J ends, which lost 2 bases and 9 bases, there was a span of 18 bases. CDR3 DNA: TGTGCCAGCAGTTACACGGGGGAGCCTCAGTGGACGCAGTATTTT. Protein: CASSYTGEPQWTQYF.

The V and J genes are TRBV30 and TRBJ1-3; D ambiguous. Germline CDR1 GTSNPN, CDR2 SVGIG (reference sequence). The CDR3 consists of 14 residues. Deletions cut 2 bases from V and 0 bases from J, with 8 bases between. CDR3 DNA sequence: TGTGCCTGGAGTCCGGTGATCTCTGGAAACACCATATATTTT. It encodes CAWSPVISGNTIYF.

This clone was seen only once. Other DNA sequences from this sample encode an identical CDR3 as well. The chain couples TRBV27 to TRBJ1-6, with a weak D call TRBD1 (6 bases). The V and J ends lost 5 bases and 7 bases respectively, with 15 bases between them. The CDR3 consists of 15 residues. Germline assignment: CDR1 MNHEY and CDR2 SMNVEV (reference sequence). The CDR3 DNA reads as TGTGCCAGCAGTCCGAGGACAGCCCCGAATTCACCCCTCCACTTT. Translated: CASSPRTAPNSPLHF.

The chain employs TRBV9 and TRBJ1-3, with D perhaps matching TRBD1 (6 bases). Trimming removed 0 bases from V and 1 base from J, with 23 bases in between. The CDR3 is made up of 20 amino acids. In germline, CDR1 is SGDLS, CDR2 YYNGEE. The CDR3 sequence: CASSVEASEPVRGSGNTIYF. The CDR3, as DNA: TGTGCCAGCAGCGTAGAAGCCTCCGAGCCAGTGAGGGGGTCTGGAAACACCATATATTTT.

This rearrangement joins TRBV13 to TRBJ2-1; D might be TRBD1 (6 bases). The CDR3 has 15 amino acids. Trimming removed 5 bases from V and 5 bases from J, with 16 bases in between. The germline V gene encodes CDR1 PRHDT and CDR2 FYEKMQ (reference sequence). CDR3 protein: CASSPGTSPHNEQFF. CDR3 DNA sequence: TGTGCCAGCAGCCCGGGGACATCACCCCACAATGAGCAGTTCTTC.

J is TRBJ2-1 and V is TRBV11-3, with 7 bases matching TRBD1. The germline V gene has CDR1 SGHNT and CDR2 YENEEA. The CDR3 is made up of 15 amino acids. The trim removed 3 bases at V and 6 bases at J, leaving 8 bases unmatched. CDR3 amino acids: CASSFTPGQSNEQFF. The CDR3 bases are TGTGCCAGCAGCTTTACGCCGGGACAGAGCAATGAGCAGTTCTTC.

The rearrangement joins TRBV7-2 to TRBJ1-2; D is unclear. CDR3 length: 13 amino acids. CDR1 SGHTA and CDR2 FQGNSA come from the germline V gene. Trimming took 1 base from V and 4 from J, leaving 7 bases between them. The chain's CDR3 is CASSLVSPYGYTF. The CDR3 DNA reads TGTGCCAGCAGCTTAGTCAGTCCCTATGGCTACACCTTC.